The entry below gives a single T cell receptor (beta chain) sequence along with its context. Being one base from a much bigger clone, this may be a read error. The CDR3 runs to 15 residues. Germline-derived CDR1 and CDR2 are GTSNPN and SVGIG (reference sequence). The ends were cut back, 5 bases at V and 4 bases at J, with 20 bases in the middle. The data derive from a study of molecular identifiers for immune sequencing clone quantification. TCRdb fed the PCR reads into MiXCR, producing one record per CDR3 protein. Found here are 550,000 to 750,000 distinct CDR3 sequences, around 20% of them singletons; the top ten hold about 0.9%.

This rearrangement joins TRBV30 to TRBJ2-5; either TRBD1 or TRBD2 may supply D (5 bases each). The specimen was naive CD8+ T cells from blood, with Jurkat cell RNA spiked in. Sample subset: FACS-sorted CD8+CD4-CCR7+CD45RA+ naive T cells. The receptor was isolated from a human donor in good health. Some libraries in this study had Jurkat cell RNA spiked in. CDR3 DNA sequence: TGTGCCTGGGACGGGGCCGGGTCCCCGGGAGAGACCCAGTACTTC. This codes for CAWDGAGSPGETQYF.